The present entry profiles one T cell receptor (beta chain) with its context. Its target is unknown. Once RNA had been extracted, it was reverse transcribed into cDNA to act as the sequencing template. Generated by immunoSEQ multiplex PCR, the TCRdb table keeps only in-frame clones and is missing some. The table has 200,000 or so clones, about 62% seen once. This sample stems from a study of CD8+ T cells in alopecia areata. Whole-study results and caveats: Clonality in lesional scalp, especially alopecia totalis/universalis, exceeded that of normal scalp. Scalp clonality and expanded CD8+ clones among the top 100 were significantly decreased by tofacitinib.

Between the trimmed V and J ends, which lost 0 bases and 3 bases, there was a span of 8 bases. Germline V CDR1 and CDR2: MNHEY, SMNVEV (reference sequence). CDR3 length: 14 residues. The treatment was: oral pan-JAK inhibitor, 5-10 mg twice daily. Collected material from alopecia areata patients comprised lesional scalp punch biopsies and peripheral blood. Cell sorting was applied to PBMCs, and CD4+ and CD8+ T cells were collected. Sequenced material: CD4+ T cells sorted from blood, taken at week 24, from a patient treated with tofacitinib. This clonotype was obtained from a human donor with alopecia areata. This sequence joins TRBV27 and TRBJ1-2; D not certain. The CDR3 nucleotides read TGTGCCAGCAGTTTATCGGGCGGAGACTATGGCTACACCTTC. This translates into CASSLSGGDYGYTF.